These 5 T cell receptor beta chains were sequenced from one sample in a study of T cell responses to AZD1222 COVID-19 vaccine. Generated by immunoSEQ multiplex PCR, the TCRdb table keeps only in-frame clones and is missing some. Of 130,000 to 150,000 clones in the sample, 90% were seen once. The specimen was peripheral blood, collected on day 0 of AZD1222 vaccination. Every receptor here comes from an adult in good health.

This sequence joins TRBV6-5 and TRBJ2-2; D might be TRBD1 (5 bases). Trimming removed 6 bases at V and 4 bases at J, with 15 bases between. This CDR3 has 15 residues. CDR1 is MNHEY, CDR2 SVGAGI, per germline. The CDR3 sequence is CASSKRQGATGELFF. The CDR3 nucleotides are TGTGCCAGCAGCAAGCGCCAGGGCGCCACCGGGGAGCTGTTTTTT.

The V gene is TRBV6-4, the J gene TRBJ2-1; 16 positions match TRBD2. Unmatched junction bases numbered 12, after V lost 5 bases and J lost 8 bases. Germline V gene sequence: CDR1 MRHNA, CDR2 SNTAGT. The length of the CDR3 is 18 residues. The CDR3 is CASSKGTSGGALADEQFF. CDR3 sequence (DNA): TGTGCCAGCAGTAAAGGGACTAGCGGGGGGGCCCTAGCAGATGAGCAGTTCTTC.

The chain is built from TRBV7-2 and TRBJ1-1; D ambiguous. CDR3 length equals 14 residues. Germline V CDR1 and CDR2: SGHTA, FQGNSA. The ends were cut back, 2 bases at V and 0 bases at J, with 7 bases in the middle. The CDR3 DNA is TGTGCCAGCAGCTTATATATCATGAACACTGAAGCTTTCTTT. Translation: CASSLYIMNTEAFF.

CDR3 region: CASSPGGGYTF. DNA for the CDR3: TGTGCCAGCAGCCCAGGAGGTGGCTACACCTTC. This chain connects TRBV3-1 (or the pseudogene TRBV3-2) to TRBJ1-2; D is ambiguous. The germline gives CDR1 LGHDT, CDR2 YNNKEL (reference sequence). The CDR3 is 11 residues long. Trimming took off 4 bases at V and 7 bases at J, with 7 bases between the two ends.

The chain recombines TRBV5-1 with TRBJ1-3; D is ambiguous. The V and J ends lost 6 bases and 2 bases respectively, with 9 bases between them. The CDR3 contains 13 residues. The V gene's germline CDR1 is SGHRS and CDR2 YFSETQ. DNA of the CDR3: TGCGCCAGCAACTTCGGGCCTGGAAACACCATATATTTT. This codes for CASNFGPGNTIYF.